This TCR beta chain was retrieved from a study of blood T cell repertoires in COVID-19. In the study overall: The United States, Italy and Spain supplied acute and convalescent COVID-19 samples.

CDR3 size: 16 residues. CDR1 is SGHNT, CDR2 YENEEA, per germline. The germline V and J ends were trimmed by 5 bases and 4 bases, with 17 bases remaining between them. Profiling relied on immunoSEQ multiplex PCR, and the TCRdb table lists in-frame clones only, not all of them. The table includes roughly 230,000 clones, roughly 87% detected once. The sequencing sample was made of peripheral blood. The clonotype was recovered from a woman aged 40 to 50 who had recovered from COVID-19. J is TRBJ2-2 and V is TRBV11-3; D is uncertain. The CDR3 sequence is CASSPPGLFFTGELFF. Written as DNA, the CDR3 is TGTGCCAGCAGCCCCCCGGGTCTCTTTTTCACCGGGGAGCTGTTTTTT.